The 28 T cell receptor beta chains listed next were all sequenced from one sample in a study of shared clonotypes between healthy human individuals. Measured with immunoSEQ multiplex PCR; TCRdb has only the in-frame clones, and not every one. The table includes around 1.1 million clones, 60% to 85% detected once. Sequencing used memory CD4+ T cells from PBMCs. Subset in this sample: CD45RA-negative fraction. These receptors were collected from a man aged 18 to 30 in good health. Some clones in this sample may be carry-over from other donors' samples.

This clone was picked up a small number of times. This chain joins TRBV4-3 and TRBJ1-4; D gene uncertain. The CDR3 totals 13 residues. V was trimmed by 0 bases and J by 10 bases, leaving 9 bases between them. Germline CDR1 and CDR2: LGHNA and YSLEER. The CDR3 coding sequence is TGCGCCAGCAGCCAAGATACTACGCCAAAACTGTTTTTT. It codes for CASSQDTTPKLFF.

The V call is TRBV5-6, the J call TRBJ2-3; D may match TRBD1 or TRBD2 (5 bases each). The CDR3 contains 15 residues. V lost 1 base and J 6 bases, leaving 15 bases between the germline ends. Germline lookup yields CDR1 SGHDT and CDR2 YYEEEE. In nucleotides, the CDR3 is TGTGCCAGCAGCTTGAGGCCGGGGCCAGCGGATACGCAGTATTTT. Translated, it gives CASSLRPGPADTQYF.

The V gene is TRBV6-1, the J gene TRBJ2-2; 10 nucleotides agree with TRBD1. The V gene end was trimmed by 6 bases and the J gene end by 4 bases; junction bases not matched to a gene: 2. Germline CDR1 and CDR2: MNHNS and SASEGT. The CDR3 consists of 14 residues. CDR3 in amino acids: CASRGQGTTGELFF. The CDR3 DNA follows: TGTGCCAGCAGGGGACAGGGGACCACCGGGGAGCTGTTTTTT.

This chain links TRBV7-9 with TRBJ2-5; 10 bases align to TRBD2. J lost 7 bases, V lost 1 base, and 12 bases had no gene match. Germline lookup yields CDR1 SEHNR and CDR2 FQNEAQ (reference sequence). The CDR3 extends over 17 amino acids. The chain's CDR3 is CASSLELAGTPGGTQYF. The DNA for the CDR3 is TGTGCCAGCAGCTTAGAACTAGCGGGGACCCCTGGGGGGACCCAGTACTTC.

This chain connects TRBV7-2 to TRBJ2-2; D is uncertain. The V gene lost 2 bases and the J gene lost 8 bases, with 9 bases spanning the gap. This CDR3 is built from 13 residues. Germline values: CDR1 SGHTA, CDR2 FQGNSA. The DNA for the CDR3 is TGTGCCAGCAGCTTACAGGCCAGAGGGGAGCTGTTTTTT. Amino acids: CASSLQARGELFF.

The CDR3 DNA sequence: TGTGCCAGCAGCTTGAGACAGCATGTCTCCTACGAGCAGTACTTC. Translation: CASSLRQHVSYEQYF. The chain combines TRBV5-5 with TRBJ2-7, with a weak D call TRBD1 (5 bases). The germline V and J ends were trimmed by 1 base and 0 bases, with 11 bases remaining between them. The CDR3 has 15 amino acids. In germline, CDR1 is SGHKS, CDR2 YYEKEE (reference sequence). Supplemented by reference TRBV5-5 and TRBJ2-7, the full variable domain reads DAGVTQSPTHLIKTRGQQVTLRCSPISGHKSVSWYQQVLGQGPQFIFQYYEKEERGRGNFPDRFSARQFPNYSSELNVNALLLGDSALYLCASSLRQHVSYEQYFGPGTRLTVT.

Only one count was recorded for this clone. The chain recombines TRBV2 with TRBJ2-5; D might be TRBD2 (5 bases). The J call may be faulty, since TRBJ2-7 better matches the DNA end. This CDR3 spans 14 amino acids. Germline assignment: CDR1 SNHLY and CDR2 FYNNEI. CDR3 region: CASSRTFALYEQYF. In DNA form, the CDR3 reads TGTGCCAGCAGTCGGACTTTCGCCCTCTACGAGCAGTACTTC.

Remarks on this clone: Other DNA variants within this sample encode the same CDR3. The chain has TRBV2 and TRBJ2-5, with TRBD1 identical over 7 bases. The germline V gene encodes CDR1 SNHLY and CDR2 FYNNEI. The trim removed 6 bases at V and 1 base at J, leaving 2 bases unmatched. The length of the CDR3 is 13 residues. The CDR3 is CASSDRVQETQYF. Here the CDR3 DNA reads TGTGCCAGCAGCGACAGGGTCCAAGAGACCCAGTACTTC.

This clone was seen a single time. This chain uses TRBV28 with TRBJ1-4; tentative D call: TRBD1 (6 bases). The germline V gene encodes CDR1 MDHEN and CDR2 SYDVKM. Between the trimmed V and J ends, which lost 6 bases and 10 bases, there was a span of 12 bases. The CDR3 loop spans 12 amino acids. CDR3 in DNA: TGTGCCAGCAGCAGGGGCGGCGGAAAACTGTTTTTT. Translated: CASSRGGGKLFF.

V and J are TRBV5-1 and TRBJ1-2, with D perhaps TRBD1 (6 bases). Germline lookup yields CDR1 SGHRS and CDR2 YFSETQ. There are 14 residues in the CDR3. V was cut by 4 bases and J by 4 bases, with 14 bases left in between. CDR3 amino acids: CASSTLQGLYGYTF. CDR3 bases: TGCGCCAGCAGCACCCTACAGGGTCTCTATGGCTACACCTTC.

This rearrangement joins TRBV6-5 to TRBJ2-2, with no clear D. The CDR3 totals 12 residues. Germline V gene lookup returns CDR1 MNHEY and CDR2 SVGAGI. V lost 6 bases, J lost 7 bases, and 9 bases lay in between. CDR3 DNA sequence: TGTGCCAGCAGACCCACTGGCGGGGAGCTGTTTTTT. This codes for CASRPTGGELFF.

V gene TRBV2 combines with J gene TRBJ2-2; D is unresolved. Germline CDR1 and CDR2: SNHLY and FYNNEI. CDR3 length: 12 amino acids. With 11 bases removed from V and 1 base from J, the gap between germline ends came to 8 bases. CDR3 sequence reads: CAGSLNTGELFF. DNA for the CDR3: TGTGCCGGAAGCCTGAACACCGGGGAGCTGTTTTTT. Looking up the rest from reference TRBV2 and TRBJ2-2 gives the full variable domain: EPEVTQTPSHQVTQMGQEVILRCVPISNHLYFYWYRQILGQKVEFLVSFYNNEISEKSEIFDDQFSVERPDGSNFTLKIRSTKLEDSAMYFCAGSLNTGELFFGEGSRLTVL.

V usage is TRBV7-3 and J usage is TRBJ2-7, with D tentatively TRBD2 (6 bases). V lost 3 bases, J lost 5 bases, and 14 bases lay in between. Germline CDR1 SGHTA, CDR2 FQGTGA. This CDR3 has 14 residues. CDR3 region: CASSLGGMVHEQYF. CDR3 nucleotides: TGTGCCAGCAGCTTGGGGGGTATGGTCCACGAGCAGTACTTC.

J is TRBJ2-5 and V is TRBV18; D is unclear. The CDR3 is made up of 14 amino acids. Trimming took 3 bases from V and 2 from J, leaving 10 bases between them. CDR1 and CDR2 (germline): KGHSH, LQKENI. CDR3 DNA: TGTGCCAGCTCACCCCCTGGGTCGCAAGAGACCCAGTACTTC. Translation gives CASSPPGSQETQYF.

CDR3 amino acids: CASSLVQDFDTQYF. In DNA form, the CDR3 reads TGTGCCAGCAGCTTAGTCCAGGATTTTGATACGCAGTATTTT. J is TRBJ2-3 and V is TRBV7-2; D unclear. The CDR3 is 14 residues long. Trimming removed 1 base at V and 6 bases at J, with 11 bases between. Germline assignment: CDR1 SGHTA and CDR2 FQGNSA.

The rearrangement links TRBV6-6 to TRBJ2-1; a possible D gene is TRBD2 (5 bases). V was cut by 5 bases and J by 9 bases, with 17 bases left in between. Germline CDR1 MNHNY, CDR2 SVGAGI (reference sequence). This CDR3 has 14 amino acids. In DNA form, the CDR3 reads TGTGCCAGCAGTGCTCACAAACCCGGAGGTGAGCAGTTCTTC. This encodes CASSAHKPGGEQFF.

The chain carries TRBV6-5 and TRBJ2-5; 8 bases agree with TRBD1. CDR1 MNHEY and CDR2 SVGAGI come from the germline V gene. The CDR3 totals 14 residues. V was pared by 0 bases and J by 4 bases, with 1 base of the junction left unmatched. CDR3 in amino acids: CASSYSQGGETQYF. The DNA for the CDR3 is TGTGCCAGCAGTTACTCACAGGGGGGAGAGACCCAGTACTTC.

This clone occurred many times. The CDR3 region is CASSPHPRGSTEAFF. For the CDR3, the DNA is TGTGCCAGCTCACCACACCCCCGGGGTTCCACTGAAGCTTTCTTT. The genes are TRBV18 and TRBJ1-1; D remains unclear. CDR3 length: 15 amino acids. Germline loops: CDR1 KGHSH, CDR2 LQKENI. Trimming removed 1 base at V and 4 bases at J, with 13 bases between.

The chain links TRBV29-1 to TRBJ2-7; D might be TRBD2 (6 bases). CDR1 is SQVTM, CDR2 ANQGSEA, per germline. V dropped 0 bases and J dropped 9 bases, with 15 bases sitting between them. This CDR3 comprises 13 residues. Here the CDR3 reads CSVEDLDAGRQYF. The CDR3 DNA is TGCAGCGTTGAAGATCTTGATGCGGGACGGCAGTACTTC.

This clone has a single count. The chain carries TRBV6-6 and TRBJ2-1, with TRBD2 identical over 14 bases. The CDR3 runs 15 residues. Germline CDR1 is MNHNY and CDR2 is SVGAGI (reference sequence). The V gene end was trimmed by 6 bases and the J gene end by 12 bases; junction bases not matched to a gene: 10. This CDR3 is CASSPGLAGGSVQFF. In nucleotides, the CDR3 is TGTGCCAGCAGCCCAGGACTAGCGGGAGGATCGGTGCAGTTCTTC.

Details on this clone: Other DNA sequences within the sample encode an identical CDR3. The chain recombines TRBV28 with TRBJ1-2; D not certain. Trimming took 5 bases from V and 3 from J, leaving 7 bases between them. Germline V CDR1 and CDR2: MDHEN, SYDVKM. This CDR3 has 12 amino acids. The DNA for the CDR3 is TGTGCCAGCAGTCTCAGAGACTATGGCTACACCTTC. Translating gives CASSLRDYGYTF.

The J gene is TRBJ2-3, the V gene TRBV5-6, with 8 bases identical to TRBD1. Trimming took 2 bases from V and 1 from J; bases not matched to a gene: 3. CDR1 is SGHDT and CDR2 is YYEEEE in the germline V gene. CDR3 size: 15 residues. The CDR3 region has the DNA TGTGCCAGCAGCTTCAGGGGGCGCGGCACAGATACGCAGTATTTT. Amino acid sequence: CASSFRGRGTDTQYF.

V and J are TRBV14 and TRBJ1-4, with D tentatively TRBD1 (6 bases). In germline, CDR1 is SGHDN, CDR2 FVKESK. The germline V and J ends were trimmed by 0 bases and 7 bases, with 15 bases remaining between them. The CDR3 runs to 16 residues. CDR3 coding DNA: TGTGCCAGCAGCCAAGATACGGGGGCGCTAGGTGAAAAACTGTTTTTT. As protein: CASSQDTGALGEKLFF.

This sequence joins TRBV30 and TRBJ2-7, with unresolved D. V was cut by 5 bases and J by 9 bases, with 11 bases left in between. Per the germline V gene, CDR1 is GTSNPN and CDR2 is SVGIG (reference sequence). The CDR3 is 10 residues long. CDR3 bases: TGTGCCTGGGGGGTGGGCGTGCAGTACTTC. This encodes CAWGVGVQYF. The entire variable domain, with the rest obtained from reference TRBV30 and TRBJ2-7, is as follows: SQTIHQWPATLVQPVGSPLSLECTVEGTSNPNLYWYRQAAGRGLQLLFYSVGIGQISSEVPQNLSASRPQDRQFILSSKKLLLSDSGFYLCAWGVGVQYFGPGTRLTVT.

The CDR3 coding sequence is TGCGCCAGCAGCCCCTACGGGATGGACACTGAAGCTTTCTTT. Translating gives CASSPYGMDTEAFF. The gene calls are TRBV5-1 and TRBJ1-1; D ambiguous. The V and J ends lost 4 bases and 3 bases respectively, with 13 bases between them. Germline-derived CDR1 and CDR2 are SGHRS and YFSETQ. The CDR3 is 14 amino acids.

The rearrangement links TRBV5-1 to TRBJ2-3; D is unresolved. The V end was cut by 4 bases, the J end by 4 bases, with 13 bases between. The length of the CDR3 is 14 residues. The germline V gene has CDR1 SGHRS and CDR2 YFSETQ. The CDR3 reads CASSPLALSDTQYF. DNA of the CDR3: TGCGCCAGCAGCCCTTTGGCGTTATCAGATACGCAGTATTTT.

Comment on this clone: Distinct nucleotide sequences in the sample also encode this CDR3. The rearrangement links TRBV5-1 to TRBJ2-1, with D perhaps matching TRBD2 (5 bases). Trimming left V 5 bases short and J 0 bases short, with 12 bases between. This CDR3 region has 15 residues. Germline CDR1 reads SGHRS; CDR2 reads YFSETQ. CDR3 in DNA: TGCGCCAGCAGTCCGACGGGGAGCTCCTACAATGAGCAGTTCTTC. The encoded protein is CASSPTGSSYNEQFF.

This chain links TRBV5-1 with TRBJ2-3, with TRBD1 identical over 7 bases. J gave up 2 bases and V 5 bases, and 8 bases lay outside the gene matches. The germline V gene has CDR1 SGHRS and CDR2 YFSETQ. This CDR3 is 15 amino acids long. The CDR3 DNA sequence: TGCGCCAGCAGTCAAGGACAGGTACCCACAGATACGCAGTATTTT. Translation: CASSQGQVPTDTQYF.